This T cell receptor (beta chain) is from a study of blood T cells in healthy people across ages. Then a second PCR, running roughly 6 to 11 cycles, was carried out with a sample-barcoded 5' primer and a J-beta primer mix. MiXCR, run by TCRdb on the 5' RACE reads, gives a single entry per CDR3 protein. This table has 1.5 million to 2 million distinct CDR3 sequences, about 32% appearing once. V shed 0 bases and J 8 bases; nucleotides not matched to a gene: 6. The CDR3 runs 14 residues. Germline CDR1 and CDR2: SGHDN and FVKESK. The clonotype originates from a young woman in good health. V usage is TRBV14 and J usage is TRBJ1-2; 7 bases fit TRBD1. Sequences were obtained from blood. The DNA of the CDR3 is TGTGCCAGCAGCCAAGATTTAGGGGGCTGGGGCTACACCTTC. Translated, it gives CASSQDLGGWGYTF.